Presented here are 14 T cell receptor beta chains from one specimen sequenced in a study of T-cell memory formation after mild COVID-19. In TCRdb, the 5' RACE reads were re-called with MiXCR into one record per CDR3 protein. In the table there are about 290,000 distinct CDR3 sequences, roughly 15% of which are singletons. Source material: PBMCs or a T cell subset sorted from them (not recorded which). Source of these receptors: a man younger than 35 who had mild COVID-19 (a few samples of this study predate the infection). Cell type and time point are not known.

This clonotype was seen a few times. The V call is TRBV5-6, the J call TRBJ2-5; the D call may be TRBD1 or TRBD2 (5 bases each). The CDR3 length is 13 residues. V lost 3 bases and J 3 bases, leaving 9 bases between the germline ends. Germline V gives CDR1 SGHDT, CDR2 YYEEEE. The CDR3 DNA follows: TGTGCCAGCAGCTGGGGGAGTAAAGAGACCCAGTACTTC. This translates into CASSWGSKETQYF.

A few counts support this clonotype. The chain uses TRBV5-1 and TRBJ2-6, with 12 nucleotides matching TRBD1. The CDR3 loop spans 19 amino acids. V shed 2 bases, J shed 0 bases, and the junction held 6 bases outside the gene matches. Germline values: CDR1 SGHRS, CDR2 YFSETQ. CDR3 sequence (DNA): TGCGCCAGCAGCTTCCCCGGGACAGGGGGCTCCTCTGGGGCCAACGTCCTGACTTTC. Amino acid sequence: CASSFPGTGGSSGANVLTF.

The J gene is TRBJ2-7, the V gene TRBV7-2; the D gene is possibly TRBD2 (6 bases). Deletions cut 5 bases from V and 4 bases from J, with 15 bases between. The CDR3 sequence is 14 residues long. Germline CDR1 SGHTA, CDR2 FQGNSA. The CDR3 DNA reads as TGTGCCAGCAGCCCGGGGGTTAGGTTATACGAGCAGTACTTC. Its protein product is CASSPGVRLYEQYF.

The chain is built from TRBV5-5 and TRBJ1-1; 9 bases align to TRBD1. This CDR3 comprises 16 residues. CDR1 is SGHKS, CDR2 YYEKEE, per germline (reference sequence). V trimming: 1 base; J trimming: 4 bases; junction bases outside the gene matches: 8. CDR3 DNA: TGTGCCAGCAGCTTGTATCGGACAGGGGACCTCACTGAAGCTTTCTTT. It translates to CASSLYRTGDLTEAFF.

This clonotype has just a few counts. V and J are TRBV6-5 and TRBJ2-3; D not certain. This CDR3 has 13 amino acids. Between the trimmed V and J ends, which lost 5 bases and 4 bases, there was a span of 10 bases. Per the germline V gene, CDR1 is MNHEY and CDR2 is SVGAGI. DNA for the CDR3: TGTGCCAGCAGTGGACCCTCGGCAGATACGCAGTATTTT. Amino acids: CASSGPSADTQYF.

The chain employs TRBV18 and TRBJ2-5, with TRBD1 as a possible D gene (5 bases). Trimming shortened V by 3 bases and J by 1 base, and 15 bases separated the two germline ends. Germline V gene sequence: CDR1 KGHSH, CDR2 LQKENI. CDR3 length: 16 residues. CDR3 bases: TGTGCCAGCTCACCTAGAACAGGAGACTTCCAAGAGACCCAGTACTTC. Translating it yields CASSPRTGDFQETQYF.

This chain joins TRBV14 and TRBJ2-7; 7 nucleotides match TRBD1. Germline trimming cut 4 bases from V and 0 bases from J; bases unmatched to any gene: 6. CDR3 length equals 15 residues. Germline V lookup: CDR1 SGHDN, CDR2 FVKESK. This chain's CDR3 is CASSPFTGASYEQYF. In DNA, the CDR3 is TGTGCCAGCAGCCCTTTCACAGGGGCCTCCTACGAGCAGTACTTC.

This clonotype has just a few counts. CDR3 in amino acids: CASKGGLASETQYF. CDR3 DNA: TGTGCCAGCAAAGGGGGACTAGCGTCAGAGACCCAGTACTTC. This chain uses TRBV2 with TRBJ2-5; TRBD2 aligns across 10 bases. V shed 7 bases, J shed 4 bases, and the junction held 6 bases outside the gene matches. The length of the CDR3 is 14 residues. From germline, CDR1 is SNHLY and CDR2 FYNNEI. The full variable domain, its missing parts supplied by reference TRBV2 and TRBJ2-5, is EPEVTQTPSHQVTQMGQEVILRCVPISNHLYFYWYRQILGQKVEFLVSFYNNEISEKSEIFDDQFSVERPDGSNFTLKIRSTKLEDSAMYFCASKGGLASETQYFGPGTRLLVL.

This clonotype was found a few times. This rearrangement joins TRBV4-2 to TRBJ2-5; tentative D call: TRBD2 (5 bases). The CDR3 extends over 15 amino acids. The V end was cut by 4 bases, the J end by 7 bases, with 19 bases between. Per the germline V gene, CDR1 is LGHNA and CDR2 is YNFKEQ. The CDR3 loop is CASSPRVFARGTQYF. The CDR3 DNA sequence: TGTGCCAGCAGCCCGCGGGTCTTCGCGCGAGGGACCCAGTACTTC.

This clonotype showed up just a few times. The chain uses TRBV9 and TRBJ2-1, with D possibly matching TRBD2 (6 bases). Germline CDR1 and CDR2: SGDLS and YYNGEE. V dropped 4 bases and J dropped 5 bases, with 19 bases sitting between them. The CDR3 loop spans 16 amino acids. DNA of the CDR3: TGTGCCAGCAGCCTGCGACTAGAGGTATGGCACAATGAGCAGTTCTTC. Translated: CASSLRLEVWHNEQFF.

The gene calls are TRBV7-2 and TRBJ2-5, with D maybe TRBD2 (5 bases). V was clipped by 5 bases and J by 5 bases, with 18 bases between them. CDR1 is SGHTA, CDR2 FQGNSA, per germline. CDR3 size: 15 residues. CDR3 sequence reads: CASSLGSGGWETQYF. The CDR3 DNA is TGTGCCAGCAGCCTAGGTAGTGGAGGTTGGGAGACCCAGTACTTC.

This clonotype appeared a few times. CDR3 coding DNA: TGCGCCAGCAGATACAGGGTTAGCACTGAAGCTTTCTTT. This codes for CASRYRVSTEAFF. The J gene is TRBJ1-1, the V gene TRBV5-1; weak D call: TRBD1 (6 bases). The V end lost 5 bases, the J end lost 4 bases, and 12 bases lay between the germline ends. Germline assignment: CDR1 SGHRS and CDR2 YFSETQ. The length of the CDR3 is 13 residues.

This clonotype was observed a few times. The CDR3 spells CSAPPSPLGEQYF. The CDR3 DNA is TGCAGTGCTCCCCCCAGCCCTCTGGGGGAGCAGTACTTC. The V and J genes are TRBV20-1 and TRBJ2-7, with no clear D. V was trimmed by 5 bases and J by 7 bases, leaving 18 bases between them. CDR1 and CDR2 (germline): DFQATT, SNEGSKA (reference sequence). The CDR3 extends over 13 amino acids.

This sequence joins TRBV19 and TRBJ2-3; no clear D gene. The CDR3 covers 16 residues. Germline V gene data show CDR1 as LNHDA and CDR2 as SQIVND (reference sequence). V lost 4 bases to trimming and J lost 1 base, with 15 bases between them. The CDR3, as DNA: TGTGCCAGTAGTAGTACCCCCGGGTCCCGCACAGATACGCAGTATTTT. Translated: CASSSTPGSRTDTQYF.